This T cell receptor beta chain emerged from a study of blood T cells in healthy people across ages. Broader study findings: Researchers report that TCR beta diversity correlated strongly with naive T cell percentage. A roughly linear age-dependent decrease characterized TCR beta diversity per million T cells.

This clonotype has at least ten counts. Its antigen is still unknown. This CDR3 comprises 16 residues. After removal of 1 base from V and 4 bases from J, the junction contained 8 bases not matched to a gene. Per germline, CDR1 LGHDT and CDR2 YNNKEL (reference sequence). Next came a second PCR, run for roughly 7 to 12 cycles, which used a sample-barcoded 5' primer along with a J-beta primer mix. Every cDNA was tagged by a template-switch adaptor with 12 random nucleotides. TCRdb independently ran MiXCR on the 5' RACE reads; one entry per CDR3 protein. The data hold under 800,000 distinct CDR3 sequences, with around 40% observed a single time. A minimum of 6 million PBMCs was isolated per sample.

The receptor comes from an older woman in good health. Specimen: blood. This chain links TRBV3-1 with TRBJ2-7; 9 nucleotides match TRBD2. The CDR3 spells CASSQARLAGRYEQYF. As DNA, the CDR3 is TGTGCCAGCAGCCAAGCCCGGCTAGCGGGACGATACGAGCAGTACTTC.